This T cell receptor beta chain was obtained from a study of siplizumab effects on memory and regulatory T cells. It was 80,000 to 100,000 TCR templates that were assayed per sample. Clones were sequenced by immunoSEQ multiplex PCR, and TCRdb holds only the in-frame ones, with some missing. The sample comprises tens of thousands of clones, about 89% of which are singletons, and over 25% rests with the top ten. This CDR3 has 16 amino acids. Trimming cost V 0 bases and J 7 bases, with 18 bases left between them. The chain employs TRBV23-1 and TRBJ2-5; maybe TRBD1 (5 bases). TRBV23-1 is given ORF status, its function remaining uncertain. The source material was CD8+ T cells sorted from blood. The receptor comes from a human donor in good health. CDR3: CASSQSSRVVSRTQYF. In nucleotides, the CDR3 is TGCGCCAGCAGTCAATCCTCCAGGGTAGTTTCTAGGACCCAGTACTTC.